Following are 17 T cell receptor beta chains from one sample sequenced in a study of cytomegalovirus exposure and HLA in healthy donors. It was with 60 Vbeta and 13 Jbeta primers that the PCR ran. TCRdb keeps only in-frame clones here, not all; method: immunoSEQ multiplex PCR. The data show 55,000 to 75,000 clones, 74% seen once. Sequenced material: PBMCs. These receptors all come from a human donor in good health.

This clone was observed once. The rearrangement joins TRBV10-1 to TRBJ2-1; 9 bases agree with TRBD1. This CDR3 has 15 residues. Trimming removed 4 bases from V and 7 bases from J; junction bases left unmatched: 8. Per germline, CDR1 WNHNN and CDR2 SYGVQD (reference sequence). The CDR3 DNA is TGCGCCAGCAGTGCCCGGGACAGGGCGACTAATGAGCAGTTCTTC. Its translation is CASSARDRATNEQFF.

The DNA of the CDR3 is TGTGCCAGCAGTTACCGGGAGGGGGGGGAGACCCAGTACTTC. This codes for CASSYREGGETQYF. The rearrangement joins TRBV6-5 to TRBJ2-5; TRBD2 matches at 8 bases. Unmatched junction bases numbered 4, after V lost 2 bases and J lost 5 bases. Germline V lookup: CDR1 MNHEY, CDR2 SVGAGI. The CDR3 length is 14 residues.

The V and J genes are TRBV6-5 and TRBJ2-2; D unclear. CDR1 and CDR2 from the germline V gene are MNHEY and SVGAGI. The CDR3 contains 13 residues. Trimming cost V 7 bases and J 1 base, with 7 bases left between them. Written as DNA, the CDR3 is TGTGCCAGCAAGACAAGGAACACCGGGGAGCTGTTTTTT. It translates to CASKTRNTGELFF.

A note on this clone: One end of the junction is discordant with germline, which a read error may explain. The rearrangement links TRBV20-1 to TRBJ2-1; no reliable D call. This CDR3 has 11 amino acids. Germline V gene sequence: CDR1 DFQATT, CDR2 SNEGSKA (reference sequence). CDR3 region: CSAGERNEQFF. The CDR3 DNA sequence: TGCAGTGCTGGAGAGAGAAATGAGCAGTTCTTC.

This chain connects TRBV5-1 to TRBJ2-6, with D unresolved. CDR3 length equals 15 residues. Germline CDR1 and CDR2: SGHRS and YFSETQ. Between the trimmed V and J ends, which lost 4 bases and 3 bases, there was a span of 11 bases. CDR3 nucleotides: TGCGCCAGCAGCCTCGAGTTAGATGGGGCCAACGTCCTGACTTTC. This gives the protein CASSLELDGANVLTF.

The V and J genes are TRBV29-1 and TRBJ2-1; possibly TRBD2 for D (6 bases). The V gene lost 4 bases and the J gene lost 7 bases, with 20 bases spanning the gap. CDR1 is SQVTM and CDR2 is ANQGSEA in the germline V gene. The CDR3 is 15 amino acids. CDR3 sequence: CSVVRLVRSINEQFF. CDR3 in DNA: TGCAGCGTTGTTCGACTAGTTCGAAGTATTAATGAGCAGTTCTTC.

This clone was detected a few times. The chain couples TRBV18 to TRBJ2-7; 8 positions match TRBD2. V trimming: 3 bases; J trimming: 9 bases; junction bases outside the gene matches: 10. This CDR3 is 14 amino acids long. Germline CDR1 is KGHSH and CDR2 is LQKENI. CDR3 in DNA: TGTGCCAGCTCACCGTCGGGGGGGGACCAAGGGCAGTACTTC. This translates into CASSPSGGDQGQYF.

In its sample, this clone was seen a few times. The chain is built from TRBV7-3 and TRBJ2-2, with D maybe TRBD2 (6 bases). The CDR3 contains 15 residues. Per the germline V gene, CDR1 is SGHTA and CDR2 is FQGTGA. Trimming removed 1 base at V and 3 bases at J, with 9 bases between. In nucleotides, the CDR3 is TGTGCCAGCAGCTTAAGGCGGGACCACACCGGGGAGCTGTTTTTT. Translating gives CASSLRRDHTGELFF. The full variable domain, with the rest looked up from reference TRBV7-3 and TRBJ2-2, is GAGVSQTPSNKVTEKGKYVELRCDPISGHTALYWYRQSLGQGPEFLIYFQGTGAADDSGLPNDRFFAVRPEGSVSTLKIQRTERGDSAVYLCASSLRRDHTGELFFGEGSRLTVL.

V and J are TRBV27 and TRBJ2-1; D might be TRBD2 (6 bases). Germline V gives CDR1 MNHEY, CDR2 SMNVEV (reference sequence). The V and J ends lost 5 bases and 4 bases respectively, with 21 bases between them. The CDR3 runs to 17 residues. The CDR3 coding sequence is TGTGCCAGCAGTCCCGGTGTTAGCGGACCACCTTACAATGAGCAGTTCTTC. It codes for CASSPGVSGPPYNEQFF.

V and J are TRBV29-1 and TRBJ1-1; no firm D call. There are 12 residues in the CDR3. Trimming removed 3 bases at V and 3 bases at J, with 8 bases between. In germline, CDR1 is SQVTM, CDR2 ANQGSEA. DNA for the CDR3: TGCAGCGTTGACAGAGGGTACACTGAAGCTTTCTTT. It translates to CSVDRGYTEAFF. Complete variable domain (other parts from reference TRBV29-1 and TRBJ1-1): SAVISQKPSRDICQRGTSLTIQCQVDSQVTMMFWYRQQPGQSLTLIATANQGSEATYESGFVIDKFPISRPNLTFSTLTVSNMSPEDSSIYLCSVDRGYTEAFFGQGTRLTVV.

The chain links TRBV27 to TRBJ2-5; the D gene is possibly TRBD2 (6 bases). The germline gives CDR1 MNHEY, CDR2 SMNVEV (reference sequence). The CDR3 runs to 13 residues. Trimming removed 9 bases at V and 1 base at J, with 12 bases between. The CDR3 coding sequence is TGTGCCAGGAAAAAGGGACTCCAAGAGACCCAGTACTTC. This sequence encodes CARKKGLQETQYF.

V usage is TRBV7-6 and J usage is TRBJ2-1; TRBD1 matches 8 bases. J was trimmed by 2 bases and V by 2 bases; bases with no gene match: 2. The CDR3 has 15 amino acids. Germline-derived CDR1 and CDR2 are SGHVS and FNYEAQ. CDR3 region: CASSLRDRPYNEQFF. CDR3 in DNA: TGTGCCAGCAGCTTAAGGGACAGGCCCTACAATGAGCAGTTCTTC.

This clone was observed a handful of times. The V call is TRBV18, the J call TRBJ2-7, with 9 nucleotides matching TRBD1. The CDR3 contains 14 residues. Trimming cost V 6 bases and J 5 bases; bases outside gene matches: 8. CDR1 is KGHSH and CDR2 is LQKENI in the germline V gene. CDR3: CASSSDRGTNEQYF. The CDR3 DNA sequence: TGTGCCAGCTCCTCGGACAGGGGAACGAACGAGCAGTACTTC.

This clone was detected once. V and J are TRBV4-1 and TRBJ2-7; no clear D. Germline CDR1 MGHRA, CDR2 YSYEKL. V was trimmed by 1 base and J by 2 bases, leaving 12 bases between them. The CDR3 has 15 residues. This CDR3 reads CASSQVPSLTYEQYF. CDR3 nucleotides: TGCGCCAGCAGCCAAGTTCCGTCGTTAACCTACGAGCAGTACTTC.

This chain uses TRBV5-8 with TRBJ2-1; the D gene is possibly TRBD1 (6 bases). Trimming took 4 bases from V and 4 from J, leaving 12 bases between them. The CDR3 is 14 residues long. The germline V gene has CDR1 SGHTS and CDR2 YDEGEE. In DNA form, the CDR3 reads TGTGCCAGCAGCAGGACAGCCTTATACAATGAGCAGTTCTTC. Its translation: CASSRTALYNEQFF.

The rearrangement uses TRBV5-1 and TRBJ2-1; 9 bases map to TRBD1. Per germline, CDR1 SGHRS and CDR2 YFSETQ. The CDR3 contains 15 residues. V lost 6 bases to trimming and J lost 1 base; unmatched junction nucleotides: 5. The CDR3: CASTPQGASYNEQFF. CDR3 sequence (DNA): TGCGCCAGCACCCCACAGGGGGCATCCTACAATGAGCAGTTCTTC.

This chain connects TRBV4-1 to TRBJ2-2, with D possibly TRBD2 on 5 matching bases. Trimming removed 2 bases from V and 5 bases from J, with 6 bases in between. Germline V gene data show CDR1 as MGHRA and CDR2 as YSYEKL. The CDR3 covers 13 residues. The DNA for the CDR3 is TGCGCCAGCAGCCAAACGGGGACCGGGGAGCTGTTTTTT. Translated: CASSQTGTGELFF.